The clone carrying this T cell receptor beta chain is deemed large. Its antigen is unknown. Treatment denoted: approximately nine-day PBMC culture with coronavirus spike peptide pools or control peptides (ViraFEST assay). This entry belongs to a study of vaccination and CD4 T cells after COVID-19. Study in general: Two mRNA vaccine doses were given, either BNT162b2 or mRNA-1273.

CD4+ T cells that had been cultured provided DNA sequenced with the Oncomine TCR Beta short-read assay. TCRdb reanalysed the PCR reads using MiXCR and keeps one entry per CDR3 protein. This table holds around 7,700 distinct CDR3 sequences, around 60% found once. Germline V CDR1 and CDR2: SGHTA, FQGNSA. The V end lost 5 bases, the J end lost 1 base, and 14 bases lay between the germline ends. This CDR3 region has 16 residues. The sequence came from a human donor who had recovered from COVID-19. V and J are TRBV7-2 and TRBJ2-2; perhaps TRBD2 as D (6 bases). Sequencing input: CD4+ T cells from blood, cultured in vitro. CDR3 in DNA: TGTGCCAGCAGCCTACGGCGGGGCTTGAACACCGGGGAGCTGTTTTTT. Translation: CASSLRRGLNTGELFF.